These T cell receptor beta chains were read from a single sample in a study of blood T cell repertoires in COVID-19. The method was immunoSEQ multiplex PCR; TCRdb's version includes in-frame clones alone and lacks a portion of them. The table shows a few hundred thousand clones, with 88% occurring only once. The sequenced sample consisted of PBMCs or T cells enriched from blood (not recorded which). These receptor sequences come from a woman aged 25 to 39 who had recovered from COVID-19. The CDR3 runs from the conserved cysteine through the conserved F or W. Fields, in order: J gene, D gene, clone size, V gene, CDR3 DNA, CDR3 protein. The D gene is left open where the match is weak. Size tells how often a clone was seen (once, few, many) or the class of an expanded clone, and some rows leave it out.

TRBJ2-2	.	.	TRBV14	TGTGCCAGCAGCCTTATTAGGAACACCGGGGAGCTGTTTTTT	CASSLIRNTGELFF
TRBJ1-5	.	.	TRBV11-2	TGTGCCAGCAGCTCCCTTGTGAGGGTTGGAAGCAATCAGCCCCAGCATTTT	CASSSLVRVGSNQPQHF
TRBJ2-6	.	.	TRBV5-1	TGCGCCAGCAGCTTGGGGCCACAGGATGGGGCCAACGTCCTGACTTTC	CASSLGPQDGANVLTF
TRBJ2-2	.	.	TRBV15	TGTGCCACCAGCAGCCCCGTGGAGCTGTTTTTT	CATSSPVELFF
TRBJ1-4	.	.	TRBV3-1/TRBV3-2	TGTGCCGGACATCCGGGACTCGGGCTGGAAGGCGAAAAACTGTTTTTT	CAGHPGLGLEGEKLFF
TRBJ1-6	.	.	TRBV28	TGTGCCAGCATCCCGCTGCGCTATAATTCACCCCTCCACTTT	CASIPLRYNSPLHF
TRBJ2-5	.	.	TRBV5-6	TGTGCCAGCAGCCACTCCGGGACTCCCAGGAGGGAGACCCAGTACTTC	CASSHSGTPRRETQYF
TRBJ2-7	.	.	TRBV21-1	TGTGCCAGCAGCCTCCAAGCGGGAGGAGGGTACGAGCAGTACTTC	CASSLQAGGGYEQYF
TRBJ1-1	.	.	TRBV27	TGTGCCAGCACTCCTGCAGGATACACTGAAGCTTTCTTT	CASTPAGYTEAFF
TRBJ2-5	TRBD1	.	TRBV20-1	TGCAGTGCTCGGACAGGGGCGTACTACTTC	CSARTGAYYF
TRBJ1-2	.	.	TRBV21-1	TGTGCCAGCAGCGCACCAAACATTCTGGGACAGGGCTATGGCTACACCTTC	CASSAPNILGQGYGYTF
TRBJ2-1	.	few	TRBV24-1	TGTGCCACCAGCCGAGGGCTACAGCAGTTCTTC	CATSRGLQQFF
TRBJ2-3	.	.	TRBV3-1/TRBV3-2	TGTGCCAGCAGCCAAGAGCTAGTCCGGCGGGTAGAGGCGGGAGATACGCAGTATTTT	CASSQELVRRVEAGDTQYF
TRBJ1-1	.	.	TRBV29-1	TGCAGCGTTGGTTCACAGGGCGTTTACACTGAAGCTTTCTTT	CSVGSQGVYTEAFF
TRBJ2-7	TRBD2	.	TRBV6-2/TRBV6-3	TGTGCCAGCAGTTACAATGGCGGGGGGGTGTCCTACGAGCAGTACTTC	CASSYNGGGVSYEQYF
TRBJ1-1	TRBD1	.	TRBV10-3	TGTGCCATCAGTGAGCCGGGACAGGGAAGGACTGAAGCTTTCTTT	CAISEPGQGRTEAFF
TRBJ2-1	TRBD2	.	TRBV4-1	TGCGCCAGCAGCCAAGCCACCGGGACTAGCGAGTACAATGAGCAGTTCTTC	CASSQATGTSEYNEQFF
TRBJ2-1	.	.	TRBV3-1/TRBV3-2	TGTGCCAGCAGCCAAGTTCCGAGTCGCAATGAGCAGTTCTTC	CASSQVPSRNEQFF
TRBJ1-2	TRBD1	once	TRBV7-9	TGTGCCAGCAGCCACGTGCTTCAGGGGGCAACTAACTATGGCTACACCTTC	CASSHVLQGATNYGYTF
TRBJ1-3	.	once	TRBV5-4	TGTGCCAGCAGCTTGGGTGGGCAGGGTGACGGAAACACCATATATTTT	CASSLGGQGDGNTIYF
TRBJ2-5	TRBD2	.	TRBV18	TGTGCCAGCTCACCACGGCGGGGGGACCAAGAGACCCAGTACTTC	CASSPRRGDQETQYF
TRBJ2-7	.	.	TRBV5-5	TGTGCCAGCAGCTTGCAACAGGGCCCCTACGAGCAGTACTTC	CASSLQQGPYEQYF
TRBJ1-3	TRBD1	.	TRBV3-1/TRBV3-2	TGTGCCAGCACCTGGACAGGGATGAACACCATATATTTT	CASTWTGMNTIYF
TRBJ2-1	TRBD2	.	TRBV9	TGTGCCAGCAGCGAGTCTAGCGGGAGCTCCCCCGCCTACAATGAGCAGTTCTTC	CASSESSGSSPAYNEQFF
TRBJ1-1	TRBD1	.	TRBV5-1	TGCGCCAGCAGCTCCTCAGGGGGCGGCCTCGGGAACACTGAAGCTTTCTTT	CASSSSGGGLGNTEAFF
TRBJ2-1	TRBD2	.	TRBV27	TGTGCCAGCAGTTTAATTCCTAGCGGGGGGGAGGCCTACAATGAGCAGTTCTTC	CASSLIPSGGEAYNEQFF
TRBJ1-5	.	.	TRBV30	TGTGCCTGGAGTCCCCGAATAAGCAAGGACTCACGAGTTGGTCGGTATAGCAATCAGCCCCAGCATTTT	CAWSPRISKDSRVGRYSNQPQHF
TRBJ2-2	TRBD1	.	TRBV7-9	TGTGCCAGCAGCTTAGGACAGGGTCTCGGGGAGCTGTTTTTT	CASSLGQGLGELFF
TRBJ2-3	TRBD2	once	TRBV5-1	TGCGCCAGCAGCCCGTCAGCGGGAGTGGTAGATACGCAGTATTTT	CASSPSAGVVDTQYF
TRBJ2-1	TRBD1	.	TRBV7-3	TGTGCCAGCAGCTCGCGGACAGGGGGTGATTGGAATGAGCAGTTCTTC	CASSSRTGGDWNEQFF
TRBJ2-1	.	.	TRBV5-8	TGTGCCAGCAGCTCCTCCAGGGAAGGTCGGCAGTTCTTC	CASSSSREGRQFF
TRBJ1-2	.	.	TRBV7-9	TGTGCCAGCAGCTTAGTAAATGTAGGGGTAAGAGACTACACCTTC	CASSLVNVGVRDYTF
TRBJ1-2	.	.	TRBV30	TGTGCCTGGAACTCGGGGGGTTTTCGGCAAAACTATGGCTACACCTTC	CAWNSGGFRQNYGYTF
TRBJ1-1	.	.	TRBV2	TGTGCCACCGTACCCCGGGTCACTGAAGCTTTCTTT	CATVPRVTEAFF
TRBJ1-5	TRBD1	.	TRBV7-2	TGTGCCAGCAGCGAAGGGGGCTGGTGGCCCCAGCATTTT	CASSEGGWWPQHF